This T cell receptor beta chain was obtained from a study of blood T cell repertoires in COVID-19. TCRdb's table, derived via immunoSEQ multiplex PCR, lists solely in-frame clones and lacks some. In the table there are roughly 200,000 clones, 80% to 90% of which are singletons. The TCR was taken from a woman older than 75 with active or convalescent COVID-19. Material: peripheral blood.

CDR3 DNA sequence: TGTGCCAGCAGTGAATTCCAGGGCCAATCTGGAAACACCATATATTTT. It encodes CASSEFQGQSGNTIYF. This chain joins TRBV6-1 and TRBJ1-3, with D perhaps TRBD1 (5 bases). Trimming cost V 2 bases and J 1 base, with 12 bases left between them. There are 16 residues in the CDR3. CDR1 is MNHNS and CDR2 is SASEGT in the germline V gene.